One and the same sample provided the 2 T cell receptor beta chains below, sequenced in a study of beta chain features in type 1 diabetes. All of the isolated RNA was reverse transcribed, so expressed TCRB transcripts were sequenced. Sequencing used immunoSEQ multiplex PCR; TCRdb keeps in-frame clones, though not all of them. This table holds 200,000 to 250,000 clones, about 26% found once. The sequencing sample was made of central memory CD4+ T cells from blood. These receptor sequences come from a man aged 25-45 years in good health.

CDR3 DNA: TGTGCCAGCAGGGGGACTAGCGGGAGATTCTCGGCCTCCTACAATGAGCAGTTCTTC. Translating gives CASRGTSGRFSASYNEQFF. The V call is TRBV21-1, the J call TRBJ2-1; TRBD2, as called in the table, went unchecked against the DNA. TRBV21-1 represents a pseudogene. The CDR3 consists of 19 residues.

The gene calls are TRBV29-1 and TRBJ2-2; no firm D call. The CDR3 covers 14 residues. Deletions cut 4 bases from V and 3 bases from J, with 12 bases between. CDR1 and CDR2 from the germline V gene are SQVTM and ANQGSEA. The CDR3 DNA sequence: TGCAGCGTTGGTGTGGGTTTTGACACCGGGGAGCTGTTTTTT. Translated, it gives CSVGVGFDTGELFF.